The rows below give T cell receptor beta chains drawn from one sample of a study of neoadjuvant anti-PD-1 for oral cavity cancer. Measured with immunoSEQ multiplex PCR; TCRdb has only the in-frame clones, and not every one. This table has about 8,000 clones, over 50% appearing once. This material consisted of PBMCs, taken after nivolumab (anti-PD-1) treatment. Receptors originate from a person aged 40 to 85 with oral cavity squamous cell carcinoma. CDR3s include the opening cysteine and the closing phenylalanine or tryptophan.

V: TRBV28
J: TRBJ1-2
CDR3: CASSLLRGPKGRGYTF

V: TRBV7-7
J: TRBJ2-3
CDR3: CASSTNREDTQYF

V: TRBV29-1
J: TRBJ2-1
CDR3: CSGDRDNEQFF

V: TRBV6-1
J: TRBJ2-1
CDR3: CASSAGGGTGSYIEQFF

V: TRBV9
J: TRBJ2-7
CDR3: CASSPHSGGVYEQYF

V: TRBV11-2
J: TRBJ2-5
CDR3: CASSLTANPWTQYF

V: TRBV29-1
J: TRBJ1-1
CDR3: CSVSGLGGMNTEAFF

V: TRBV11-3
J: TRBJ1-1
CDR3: CASSQAMNTEAFF

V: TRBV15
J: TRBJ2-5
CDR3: CATSVGVEGVLDF

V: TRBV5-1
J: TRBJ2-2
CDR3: CASSLVGLRSDTGELFF

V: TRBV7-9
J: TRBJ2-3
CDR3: CASSLGDRSSTDTQYF

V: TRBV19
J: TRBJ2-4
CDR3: CASSLNIIAKNIQYF

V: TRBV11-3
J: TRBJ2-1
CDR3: CASSFEDDNEQFF

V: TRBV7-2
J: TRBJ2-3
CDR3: CASSTAGRGLTDTQYF

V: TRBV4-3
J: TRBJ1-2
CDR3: CASSRHSGIPNYGYTF

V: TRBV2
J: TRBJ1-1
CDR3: CASILAGGRLNTEAFF

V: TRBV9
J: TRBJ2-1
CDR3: CASSVGDRGRDEQFF

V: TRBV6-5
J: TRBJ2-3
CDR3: CASSLPGEGTDTQYF

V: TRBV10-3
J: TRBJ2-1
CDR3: CAISEFSNEQFF

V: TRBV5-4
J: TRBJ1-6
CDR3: CASSYQGQGESPLHF

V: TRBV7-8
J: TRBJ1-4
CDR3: CASSLVSGSNEKLFF

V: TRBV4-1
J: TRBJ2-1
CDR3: CASSQEGRGLNNEQFF

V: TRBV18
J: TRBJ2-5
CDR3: CASSRNSGNQETQYF

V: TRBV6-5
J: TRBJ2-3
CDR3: CASTPDSTDTQYF

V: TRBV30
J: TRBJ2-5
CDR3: CAWSRGETQYF

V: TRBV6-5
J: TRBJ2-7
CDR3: CASSLGGYEQYF

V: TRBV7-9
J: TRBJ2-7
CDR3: CASSSQSSPLHYEQYF

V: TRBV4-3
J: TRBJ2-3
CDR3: CASSQDWAGGLADTQYF

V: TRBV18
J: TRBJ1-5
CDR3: CASSPSGGDQPQHF

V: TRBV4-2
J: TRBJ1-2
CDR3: CASSQESADNYGYTF

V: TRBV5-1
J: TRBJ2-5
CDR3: CASSLVDRGETQYF

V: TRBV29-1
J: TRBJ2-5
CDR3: CSVEDWGTGQETQYF

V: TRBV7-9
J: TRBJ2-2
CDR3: CASSGRDANTGELFF

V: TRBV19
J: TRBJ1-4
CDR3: CASSIEVTEGKLFF

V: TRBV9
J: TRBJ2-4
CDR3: CASSVDPNGNIQYF

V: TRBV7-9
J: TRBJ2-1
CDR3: CASSLRGSGYGEQFF

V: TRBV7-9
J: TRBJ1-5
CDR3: CASSLGTGMSNQPQHF

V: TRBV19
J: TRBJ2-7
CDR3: CASSILPGQALLEQYF

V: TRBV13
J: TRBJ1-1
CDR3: CASSSEQFRVGLVNTEAFF

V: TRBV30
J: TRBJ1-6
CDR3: CAWRQRAGYNSPLHF

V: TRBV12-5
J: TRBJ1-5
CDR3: CASGGSNQPQHF

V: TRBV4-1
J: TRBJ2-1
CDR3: CASSQRPGTSGGSSSYNEQFF

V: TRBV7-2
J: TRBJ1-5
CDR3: CASSLVLDFNSNQPQHF

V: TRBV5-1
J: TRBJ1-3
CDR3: CASSLNGQGSGNTIYF

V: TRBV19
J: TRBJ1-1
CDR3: CASRPDGGTEAFF

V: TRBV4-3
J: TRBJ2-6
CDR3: CASSQGDKTGANVLTF